This T cell receptor beta chain is drawn from a study of blood T cells in healthy people across ages. Together with a sample-barcoded 5' primer, a J-beta primer mix was included in a second PCR lasting about 7 to 11 cycles. In TCRdb, the 5' RACE reads were re-called with MiXCR into one record per CDR3 protein. The sample carries more than 900,000 distinct CDR3 sequences, about 23% recorded once. This clonotype showed up just a few times. Per the germline V gene, CDR1 is DFQATT and CDR2 is SNEGSKA (reference sequence). This CDR3 region has 13 residues. This sample was shared with a second study, whose subject was T cells of mothers and their children.

This sequence was found in a girl aged 2 to 10 in good health. The genes are TRBV20-1 and TRBJ2-2; D not certain. Sequenced sample: blood. The CDR3 loop is CSIPHFNTGELFF. The DNA for the CDR3 is TGCAGCATACCCCATTTCAACACCGGGGAGCTGTTTTTT.